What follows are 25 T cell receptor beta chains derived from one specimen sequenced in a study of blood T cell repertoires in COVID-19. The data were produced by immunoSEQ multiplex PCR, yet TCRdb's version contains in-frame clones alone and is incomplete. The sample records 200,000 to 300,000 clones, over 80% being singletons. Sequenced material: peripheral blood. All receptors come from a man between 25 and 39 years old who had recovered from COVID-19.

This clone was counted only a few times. CDR3 coding DNA: TGTGCCAGTAGTACAACGGGAGGGGGTGTTAGGGTCGATACGCAGTATTTT. Residues: CASSTTGGGVRVDTQYF. J is TRBJ2-3 and V is TRBV19, with TRBD2 matching 8 bases. Germline V gene sequence: CDR1 LNHDA, CDR2 SQIVND (reference sequence). V gave up 4 bases and J gave up 6 bases; unmatched junction bases: 15. The CDR3 is 17 residues long. Variable domain in full (rest from reference TRBV19 and TRBJ2-3): DGGITQSPKYLFRKEGQNVTLSCEQNLNHDAMYWYRQDPGQGLRLIYYSQIVNDFQKGDIAEGYSVSREKKESFPLTVTSAQKNPTAFYLCASSTTGGGVRVDTQYFGPGTRLTVL.

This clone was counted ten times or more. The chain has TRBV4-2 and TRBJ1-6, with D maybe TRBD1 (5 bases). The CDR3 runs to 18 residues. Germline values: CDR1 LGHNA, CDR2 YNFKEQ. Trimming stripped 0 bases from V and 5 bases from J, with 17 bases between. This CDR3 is CASSQDLVLGGDNSPLHF. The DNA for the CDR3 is TGTGCCAGCAGCCAAGATCTCGTCTTGGGGGGAGATAATTCACCCCTCCACTTT.

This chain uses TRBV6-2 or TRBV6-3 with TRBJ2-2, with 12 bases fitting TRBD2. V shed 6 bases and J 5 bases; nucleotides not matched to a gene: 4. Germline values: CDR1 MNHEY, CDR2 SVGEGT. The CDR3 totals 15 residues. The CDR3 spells CASSLTSGGTGELFF. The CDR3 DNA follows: TGTGCCAGCAGCTTAACTAGCGGGGGGACCGGGGAGCTGTTTTTT.

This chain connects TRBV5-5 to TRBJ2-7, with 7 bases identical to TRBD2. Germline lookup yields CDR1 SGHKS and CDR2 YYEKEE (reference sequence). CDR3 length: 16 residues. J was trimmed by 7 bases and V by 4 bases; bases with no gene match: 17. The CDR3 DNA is TGTGCCAGCAGCCTGGATGGGGGAGGGCTTACGCGGGAGCAGTACTTC. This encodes CASSLDGGGLTREQYF.

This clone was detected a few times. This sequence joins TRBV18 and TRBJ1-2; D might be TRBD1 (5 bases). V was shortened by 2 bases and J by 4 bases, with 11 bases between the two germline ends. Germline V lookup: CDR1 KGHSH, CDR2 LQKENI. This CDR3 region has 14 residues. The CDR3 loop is CASSPSQEIYGYTF. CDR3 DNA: TGTGCCAGCTCACCATCACAGGAAATCTATGGCTACACCTTC.

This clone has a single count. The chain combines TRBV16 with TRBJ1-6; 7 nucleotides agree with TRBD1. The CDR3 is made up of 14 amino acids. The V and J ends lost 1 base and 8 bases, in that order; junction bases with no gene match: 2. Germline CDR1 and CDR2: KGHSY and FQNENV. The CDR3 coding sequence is TGTGCCAGCAGCCAATTCCAGGGGGATTCACCCCTCCACTTT. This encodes CASSQFQGDSPLHF.

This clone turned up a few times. CDR3 nucleotides: TGCGCCAGCAGCCTCCAAGCGGGGGGGTCTTACAATGAGCAGTTCTTC. It yields the protein CASSLQAGGSYNEQFF. This chain uses TRBV4-1 with TRBJ2-1; 10 positions match TRBD2. Germline values: CDR1 MGHRA, CDR2 YSYEKL. This CDR3 contains 16 residues. Trimming cost V 4 bases and J 4 bases; bases outside gene matches: 7.

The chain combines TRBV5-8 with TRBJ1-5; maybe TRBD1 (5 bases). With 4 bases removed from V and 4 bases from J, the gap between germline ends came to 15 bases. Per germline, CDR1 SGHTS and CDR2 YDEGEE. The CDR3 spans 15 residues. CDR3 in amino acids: CASSPLGGGNQPQHF. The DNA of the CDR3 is TGTGCCAGCAGCCCACTGGGGGGGGGTAATCAGCCCCAGCATTTT.

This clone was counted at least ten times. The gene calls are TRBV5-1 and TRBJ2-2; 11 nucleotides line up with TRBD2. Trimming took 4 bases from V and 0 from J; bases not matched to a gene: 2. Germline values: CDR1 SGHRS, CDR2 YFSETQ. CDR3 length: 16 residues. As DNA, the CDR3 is TGCGCCAGCAGCCCTAGCGGGGGGCCGAACACCGGGGAGCTGTTTTTT. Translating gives CASSPSGGPNTGELFF.

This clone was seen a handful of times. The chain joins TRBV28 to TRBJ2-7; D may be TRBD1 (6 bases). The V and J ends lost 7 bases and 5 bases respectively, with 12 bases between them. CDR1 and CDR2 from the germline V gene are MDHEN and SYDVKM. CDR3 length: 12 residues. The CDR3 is CASTGVFNEQYV. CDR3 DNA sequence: TGTGCCAGCACAGGGGTATTCAACGAGCAGTACGTC.

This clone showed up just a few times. Here the CDR3 DNA reads TGTGCCAGCAGGAGGCGGACTCTGGGAGAGACCCAGTACTTC. Its protein product is CASRRRTLGETQYF. The V call is TRBV6-6, the J call TRBJ2-5; D is possibly TRBD2 (5 bases). Trimming removed 6 bases from V and 4 bases from J, with 15 bases in between. CDR3 length: 14 residues. Germline assignment: CDR1 MNHNY and CDR2 SVGAGI (reference sequence).

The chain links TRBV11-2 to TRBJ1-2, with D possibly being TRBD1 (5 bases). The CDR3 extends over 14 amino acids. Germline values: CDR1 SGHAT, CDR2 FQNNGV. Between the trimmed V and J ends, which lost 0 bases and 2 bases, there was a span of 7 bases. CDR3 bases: TGTGCCAGCAGCTTAGACCGGACAAACTATGGCTACACCTTC. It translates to CASSLDRTNYGYTF.

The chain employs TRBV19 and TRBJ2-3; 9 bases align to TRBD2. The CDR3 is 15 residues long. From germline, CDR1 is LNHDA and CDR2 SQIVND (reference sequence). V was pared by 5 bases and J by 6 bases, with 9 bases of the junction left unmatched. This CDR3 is CASSSPGLAADTQYF. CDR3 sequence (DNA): TGTGCCAGTAGTTCCCCGGGACTAGCAGCGGATACGCAGTATTTT.

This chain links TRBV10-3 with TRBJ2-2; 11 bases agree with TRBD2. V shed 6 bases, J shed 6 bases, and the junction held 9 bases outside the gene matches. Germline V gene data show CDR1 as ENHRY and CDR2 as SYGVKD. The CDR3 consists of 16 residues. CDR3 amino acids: CAISTYSGGAAGELFF. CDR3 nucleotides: TGTGCCATCAGCACTTATAGCGGGGGGGCCGCCGGGGAGCTGTTTTTT.

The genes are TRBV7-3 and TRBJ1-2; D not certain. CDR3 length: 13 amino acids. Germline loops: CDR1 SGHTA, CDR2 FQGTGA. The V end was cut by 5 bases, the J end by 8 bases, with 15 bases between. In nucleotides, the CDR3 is TGTGCCAGCAGCCTTGACACATCGGGAGGCTACACCTTC. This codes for CASSLDTSGGYTF.

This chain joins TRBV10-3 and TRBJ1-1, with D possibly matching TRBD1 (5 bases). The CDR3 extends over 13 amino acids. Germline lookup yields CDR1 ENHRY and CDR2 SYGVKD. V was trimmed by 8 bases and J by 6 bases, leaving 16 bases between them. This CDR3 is CAIGIGTTAEAFF. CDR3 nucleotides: TGTGCCATCGGTATAGGGACTACGGCTGAAGCTTTCTTT.

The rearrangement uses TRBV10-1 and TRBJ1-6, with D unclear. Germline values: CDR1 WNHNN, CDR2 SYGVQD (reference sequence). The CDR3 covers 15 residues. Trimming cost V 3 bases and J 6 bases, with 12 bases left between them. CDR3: CASSEANLCNSPLHF. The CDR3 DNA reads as TGCGCCAGCAGTGAAGCCAACCTATGTAATTCACCCCTCCACTTT.

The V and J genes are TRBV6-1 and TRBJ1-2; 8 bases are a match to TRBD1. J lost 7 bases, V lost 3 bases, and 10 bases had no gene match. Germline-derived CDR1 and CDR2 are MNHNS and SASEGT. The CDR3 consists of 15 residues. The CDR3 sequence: CASSDPRQGIGGYTF. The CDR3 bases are TGTGCCAGCAGTGACCCTAGACAGGGGATAGGTGGCTACACCTTC.

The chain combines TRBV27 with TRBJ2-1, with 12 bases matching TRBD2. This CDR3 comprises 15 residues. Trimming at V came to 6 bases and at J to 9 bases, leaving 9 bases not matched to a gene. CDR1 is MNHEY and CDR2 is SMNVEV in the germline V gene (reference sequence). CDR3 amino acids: CASRPRASGGGEQFF. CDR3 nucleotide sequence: TGTGCCAGCAGACCCCGGGCTAGCGGGGGGGGTGAGCAGTTCTTC.

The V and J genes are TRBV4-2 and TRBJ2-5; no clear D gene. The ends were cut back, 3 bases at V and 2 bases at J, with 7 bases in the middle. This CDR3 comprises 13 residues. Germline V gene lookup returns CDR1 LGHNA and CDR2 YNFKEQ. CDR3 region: CASSQAPQETQYF. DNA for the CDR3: TGTGCCAGCAGCCAGGCTCCACAAGAGACCCAGTACTTC.

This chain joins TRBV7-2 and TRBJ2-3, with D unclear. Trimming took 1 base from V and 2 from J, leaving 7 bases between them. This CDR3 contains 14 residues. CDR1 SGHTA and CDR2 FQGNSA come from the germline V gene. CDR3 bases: TGTGCCAGCAGCTTAGTGGCAGACACAGATACGCAGTATTTT. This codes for CASSLVADTDTQYF.

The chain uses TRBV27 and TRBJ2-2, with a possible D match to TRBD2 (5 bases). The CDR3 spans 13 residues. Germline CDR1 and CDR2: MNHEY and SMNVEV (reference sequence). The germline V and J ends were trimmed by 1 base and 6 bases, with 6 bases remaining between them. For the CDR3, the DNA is TGTGCCAGCAGTTTATACGGGGCCGGGGAGCTGTTTTTT. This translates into CASSLYGAGELFF.

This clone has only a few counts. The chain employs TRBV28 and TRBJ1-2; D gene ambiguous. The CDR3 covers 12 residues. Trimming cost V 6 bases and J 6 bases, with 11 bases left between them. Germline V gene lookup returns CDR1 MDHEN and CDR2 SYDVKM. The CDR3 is CASRIGLDGYTF. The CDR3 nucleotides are TGTGCCAGCAGGATAGGACTCGATGGCTACACCTTC.

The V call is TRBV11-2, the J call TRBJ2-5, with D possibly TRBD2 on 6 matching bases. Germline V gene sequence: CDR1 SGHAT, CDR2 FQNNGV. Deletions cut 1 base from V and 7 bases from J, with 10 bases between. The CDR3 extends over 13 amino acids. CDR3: CASSLGDFGTQYF. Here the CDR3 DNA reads TGTGCCAGCAGCTTAGGGGACTTTGGGACCCAGTACTTC. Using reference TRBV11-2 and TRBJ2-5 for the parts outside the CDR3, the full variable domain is EAGVAQSPRYKIIEKRQSVAFWCNPISGHATLYWYQQILGQGPKLLIQFQNNGVVDDSQLPKDRFSAERLKGVDSTLKIQPAKLEDSAVYLCASSLGDFGTQYFGPGTRLLVL.

The CDR3: CASREGGRNTEAFF. The CDR3 DNA is TGTGCCAGCAGAGAGGGGGGGCGGAACACTGAAGCTTTCTTT. This chain uses TRBV5-5 with TRBJ1-1; the D gene is possibly TRBD1 (6 bases). The CDR3 consists of 14 residues. The V end was cut by 5 bases, the J end by 1 base, with 12 bases between. Germline-derived CDR1 and CDR2 are SGHKS and YYEKEE (reference sequence).